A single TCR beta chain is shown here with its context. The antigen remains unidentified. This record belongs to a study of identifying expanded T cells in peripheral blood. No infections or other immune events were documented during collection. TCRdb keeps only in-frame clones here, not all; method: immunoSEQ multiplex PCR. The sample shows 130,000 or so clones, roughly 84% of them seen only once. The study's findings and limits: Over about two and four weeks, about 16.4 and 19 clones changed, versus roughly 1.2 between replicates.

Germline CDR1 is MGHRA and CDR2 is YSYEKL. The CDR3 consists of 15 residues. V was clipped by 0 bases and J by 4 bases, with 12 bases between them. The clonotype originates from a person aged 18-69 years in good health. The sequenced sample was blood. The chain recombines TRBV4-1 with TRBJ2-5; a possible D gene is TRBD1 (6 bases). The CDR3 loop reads CASSQDPQGLETQYF. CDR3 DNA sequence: TGCGCCAGCAGCCAAGATCCCCAGGGGCTAGAGACCCAGTACTTC.